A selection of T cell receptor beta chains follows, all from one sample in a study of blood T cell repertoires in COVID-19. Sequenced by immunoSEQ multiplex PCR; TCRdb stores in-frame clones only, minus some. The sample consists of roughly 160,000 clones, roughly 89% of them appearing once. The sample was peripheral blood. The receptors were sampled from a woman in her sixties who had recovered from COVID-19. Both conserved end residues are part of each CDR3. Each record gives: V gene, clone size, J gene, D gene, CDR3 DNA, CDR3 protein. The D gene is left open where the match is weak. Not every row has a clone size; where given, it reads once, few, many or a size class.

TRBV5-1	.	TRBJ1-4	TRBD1	TGCGCCAGCAGCTCCAGGGGGACTAATGAAAAACTGTTTTTT	CASSSRGTNEKLFF
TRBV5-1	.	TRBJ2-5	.	TGCGCCAGCAGCCGATCACAACGCGAGACCCAGTACTTC	CASSRSQRETQYF
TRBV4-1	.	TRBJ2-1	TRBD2	TGCGCCAGCAGCCGACTAGCGGGGACCATTAGTGAGCAGTTCTTC	CASSRLAGTISEQFF
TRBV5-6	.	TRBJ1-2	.	TGTGCCAGCAGTTGGCCGGACAGCGACCGTACCTTC	CASSWPDSDRTF
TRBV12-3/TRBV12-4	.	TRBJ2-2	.	TGTGCCAGCAGGTCGCAGGTGACCGGGGAGCTGTTTTTT	CASRSQVTGELFF
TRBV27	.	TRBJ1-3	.	TGTGCCAGCAGTTTAAGGAGGGGTAACACCATATATTTT	CASSLRRGNTIYF
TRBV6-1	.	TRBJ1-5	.	TGTGCCAGCAGTGAATCACGGGAGCCCGGTCAGCCCCAGCATTTT	CASSESREPGQPQHF
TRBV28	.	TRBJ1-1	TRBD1	TGTGCCACCGCCACAGGGGGAAGAACTGAAGCTTTCTTT	CATATGGRTEAFF
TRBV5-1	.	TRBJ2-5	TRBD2	TGCGCCAGCAGCTTGGCCGGGCGAAGTAGCGGGGGCCAAGAGACCCAGTACTTC	CASSLAGRSSGGQETQYF
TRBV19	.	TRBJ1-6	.	TGTGCCAGTAGTGCGGGCCTCGGACAGACAACCTATAATTCACCCCTCCACTTT	CASSAGLGQTTYNSPLHF
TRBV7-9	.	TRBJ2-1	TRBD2	TGTGCCAGCAGCCTTTTGGGGGGGAGCTCCTACAATGAGCAGTTCTTC	CASSLLGGSSYNEQFF
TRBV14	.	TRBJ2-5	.	TGTGCCAGCAGCCTAAATACGGGGGAGACCCAGTACTTC	CASSLNTGETQYF
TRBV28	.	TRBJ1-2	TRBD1	TGTGCCAGCAGAACCACCCGACAGGGGAGAAACTATGGCTACACCTTC	CASRTTRQGRNYGYTF
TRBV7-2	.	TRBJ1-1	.	TGTGCCAGCAGCTTAATGTACAGGGAAGCTTTCTTT	CASSLMYREAFF
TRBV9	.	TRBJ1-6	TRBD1	TGTGCCAGCAGCACTATACCGACAGGGGTGGGGACACCCCTCCACTTT	CASSTIPTGVGTPLHF
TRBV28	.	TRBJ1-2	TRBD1	TGTGCCAGCAGCACGCCCCGCCACAGGGGGGAAGAAGGCTACACCTTC	CASSTPRHRGEEGYTF
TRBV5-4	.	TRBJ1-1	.	TGTGCCAGCAGCAAGGGGTTTCTGGGGGCCGGGGACACTGAAGCTTTCTTT	CASSKGFLGAGDTEAFF
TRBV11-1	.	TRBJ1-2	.	TGTGCCAGCAGCCCAGAGGTTTCGATGATGGGCTACACCTTC	CASSPEVSMMGYTF
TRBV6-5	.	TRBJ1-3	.	TGTGCCAGCAGTTACGGACCTGGGACACCCGGAAACACCATATATTTT	CASSYGPGTPGNTIYF
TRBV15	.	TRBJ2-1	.	TGTGCCACCAGCAAAGGGAGGCGGGGGCGGGACAATGAGCAGTTCTTC	CATSKGRRGRDNEQFF
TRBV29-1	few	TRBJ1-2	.	TGCAGCGTTGAGGCAGATAATAACTATGGCTACACCTTC	CSVEADNNYGYTF
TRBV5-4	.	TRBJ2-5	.	TGTGCCAGCAGCTTACGGGGGGCTGGTGAGACCCAGTACTTC	CASSLRGAGETQYF
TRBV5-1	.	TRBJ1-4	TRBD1	TGCGCCAGCAGCCGACAGGGCATCGGGGAAAAACTGTTTTTT	CASSRQGIGEKLFF
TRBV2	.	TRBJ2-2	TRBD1	TGTGCCGCAGTACGGGACAGAAGCCGCGGCACCGGGGAGCTGTTTTTT	CAAVRDRSRGTGELFF
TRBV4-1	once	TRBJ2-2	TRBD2	TGCGCCAGCAGGCCGACTAGCGGGGGGGCCTCCGGGGAGCTGTTTTTT	CASRPTSGGASGELFF
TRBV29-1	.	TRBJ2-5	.	TGCAGCGTGAAACCTGCGGGGGCCCGGGGGGAGACCCAGTACTTC	CSVKPAGARGETQYF
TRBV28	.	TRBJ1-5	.	TGTGCCAGCAGCCCGCCGGTTCCTCAGCCCCAGCATTTT	CASSPPVPQPQHF
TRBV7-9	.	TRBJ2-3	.	TGTGCCAGCAGCTCCCCTTTCCCGCAGTATTTT	CASSSPFPQYF
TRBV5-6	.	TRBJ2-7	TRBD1	TGTGCCAGCAGCCCTATAGACCGGGACAGGGGCCAGGGGCAGTACTTC	CASSPIDRDRGQGQYF
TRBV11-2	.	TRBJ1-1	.	TGTGCCAGCAGCTGGCGGGGGACTGAAGCTTTCTTT	CASSWRGTEAFF
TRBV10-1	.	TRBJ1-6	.	TGCGCCAGCTCGAGCGGGAATCGCCGGGATTCACCCCTCCACTTT	CASSSGNRRDSPLHF
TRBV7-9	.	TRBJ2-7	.	TGTGCCAGCAGCTTCCCCGCCACTTACGAGCAGTACTTC	CASSFPATYEQYF
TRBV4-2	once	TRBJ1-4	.	TGTGCCAGCAGCCAAGCGCCGGGAGTCGGTGAAAAACTGTTTTTT	CASSQAPGVGEKLFF
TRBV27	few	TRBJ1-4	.	TGTGCCAGCAGTCCGGTTGGAGCGGCTAATGAAAAACTGTTTTTT	CASSPVGAANEKLFF
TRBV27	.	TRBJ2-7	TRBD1	TGTGCCAGCGGGACAGTAAAGTACGAGCAGTACTTC	CASGTVKYEQYF
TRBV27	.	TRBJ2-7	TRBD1	TGTGCCAGCAGTTTGAAAGGGGGCGTCTACGAGCAGTACTTC	CASSLKGGVYEQYF
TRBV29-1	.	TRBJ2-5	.	TGCAGCGGAGGGCTCACAGAGACCCAGTACTTC	CSGGLTETQYF
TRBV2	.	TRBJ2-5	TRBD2	TGTGCCAGCACCGGGACTAGCCTCCAAGAGACCCAGTACTTC	CASTGTSLQETQYF
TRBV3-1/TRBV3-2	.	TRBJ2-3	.	TGTGCCAGCAGCACGCAGGGCACAGATACGCAGTATTTT	CASSTQGTDTQYF
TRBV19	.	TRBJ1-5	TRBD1	TGTGCCAGTAACCCTGGGGGACAGGCAAATCAGCCCCAGCATTTT	CASNPGGQANQPQHF
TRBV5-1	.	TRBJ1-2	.	TGCGCCAGCAGCCACCGGGACAACTCTAACTATGGCTACACCTTC	CASSHRDNSNYGYTF
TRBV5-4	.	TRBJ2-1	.	TGTGCCAGCAGCTTGGCACTGGAGAACAATGAGCAGTTCTTC	CASSLALENNEQFF
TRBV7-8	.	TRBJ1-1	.	TGTGCCAGCAGCAGGGGGACGCGAACTGAAGCTTTCTTT	CASSRGTRTEAFF
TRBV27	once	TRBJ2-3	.	TGTGCCAGCAGAAGGAGAACAGATACGCAGTATTTT	CASRRRTDTQYF
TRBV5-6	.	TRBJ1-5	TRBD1	TGTGCCAGCAGCCGGGCCCGGGGACAGGGGGCTAATCAGCCCCAGCATTTT	CASSRARGQGANQPQHF
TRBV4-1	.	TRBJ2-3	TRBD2	TGCGCCAGCAGCCGACTCGGACTAGCGGGGCCACCAGCCACAGATACGCAGTATTTT	CASSRLGLAGPPATDTQYF
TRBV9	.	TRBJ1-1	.	TGTGCCAGCAGTAGGGGGTCCCGGGACGTTCGAGCTTTCTTT	CASSRGSRDVRAFF
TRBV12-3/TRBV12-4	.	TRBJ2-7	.	TGTGCCAGCAGTCCCGGGGCCTACGAGCAGTACTTC	CASSPGAYEQYF
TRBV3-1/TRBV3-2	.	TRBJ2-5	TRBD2	TGTGCCAGCAGCCGGGGGGGGGCCCAGTACTTC	CASSRGGAQYF
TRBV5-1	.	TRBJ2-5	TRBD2	TGCGCCAGCAGCTACACTAGCGGGGCTACACCCTGGGAGACCCAGTACTTC	CASSYTSGATPWETQYF
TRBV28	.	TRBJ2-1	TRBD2	TGTGCCAGCAGTTTATTGCCTAGCGGGGGCGGTGAGCAGTTCTTC	CASSLLPSGGGEQFF
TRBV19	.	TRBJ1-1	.	TGTGCCAGTAGTACAAGGATCTCGACGGGCACTGAAGCTTTCTTT	CASSTRISTGTEAFF
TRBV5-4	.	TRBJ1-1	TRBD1	TGTGCCAGCAGCTCGGGCCGGACAGGGAACACTGAAGCTTTCTTT	CASSSGRTGNTEAFF
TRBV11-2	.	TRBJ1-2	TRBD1	TGTGCCAGCAGGACGGGACAGAATGGCTACACCTTC	CASRTGQNGYTF
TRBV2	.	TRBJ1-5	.	TGTGCCAGCAGGGTGACAGCATATCAGCCCCAGCATTTT	CASRVTAYQPQHF
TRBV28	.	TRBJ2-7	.	TGTGCCAGCAGATTAATCCAGGGCTACGAGCAGTACTTC	CASRLIQGYEQYF
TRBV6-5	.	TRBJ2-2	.	TGTGCCAGCAGGTCTAGATCCGGGGAGCTGTTTTTT	CASRSRSGELFF
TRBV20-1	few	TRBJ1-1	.	TGCAGTCCCCTCGGGAACACTGAAGCTTTCTTT	CSPLGNTEAFF
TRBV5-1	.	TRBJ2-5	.	TGCGCCAGCAGCTTGGTGGCAGTTGGGGAGGAGACCCAGTACTTC	CASSLVAVGEETQYF